These T cell receptor beta chains were read from a single sample in a study of PD-1 blockade in classical Hodgkin lymphoma. Sequencing was performed with immunoSEQ multiplex PCR; in TCRdb, only in-frame clones are kept and a portion is missing. Altogether around 25,000 clones are present, around nine tenths being singletons, with the ten largest covering more than 20%. Sample: peripheral blood mononuclear cells (PBMCs), taken before the fourth cycle of nivolumab. The receptors originated from a human donor with classical Hodgkin lymphoma. CDR3s include the opening cysteine and the closing phenylalanine or tryptophan. Part of the rows lack a size; the others show once, few, many or a class for expanded clones.

j_gene,v_gene,abundance,CDR3aa
TRBJ2-5,TRBV30,NA,CAWKGGQSQETQYF
TRBJ2-3,TRBV6-1,few,CASSEAPGGEGDTQYF
TRBJ2-1,TRBV7-9,NA,CASSFSSYNEQFF
TRBJ2-7,TRBV11-2,NA,CASSRSRTGSAYEQYF
TRBJ1-4,TRBV19,NA,CASSLGQTTNEKLFF
TRBJ1-2,TRBV11-2,NA,CASSLDTPPPRLCYGYTF
TRBJ2-7,TRBV5-4,NA,CASSFGGPYEQYF
TRBJ1-1,TRBV10-3,NA,CAISESAGRNTEAFF
TRBJ2-7,TRBV5-4,NA,CASSHPDRVREQYF
TRBJ2-3,TRBV6-5,NA,CASSYASGEGDTQYF
TRBJ2-7,TRBV18,NA,CASSPPSGGYEQYF
TRBJ2-5,TRBV5-1,NA,CASSPGGGSETQYF
TRBJ1-2,TRBV4-1,NA,CASSQERGGYTF
TRBJ2-1,TRBV6-5,NA,CASSLAGVGEQFF
TRBJ2-7,TRBV28,NA,CASSPLTGNYEQYF
TRBJ2-1,TRBV7-9,NA,CASSLVQGANNEQFF
TRBJ1-2,TRBV2,NA,CASSGQGRNYGYTF
TRBJ1-2,TRBV6-5,NA,CASTPNYGYTF
TRBJ2-1,TRBV5-4,NA,CASSLLGLAGVYNEQFF
TRBJ1-6,TRBV7-9,once,CASSRTGDNSPLHF
TRBJ1-5,TRBV7-9,NA,CASTQNSNQPQHF
TRBJ2-3,TRBV7-3,NA,CASSRYGSVPSTDTQYF
TRBJ2-3,TRBV18,NA,CASSLSPGDTQYF
TRBJ2-7,TRBV5-6,NA,CASSSGPTVYEQYF
TRBJ2-3,TRBV9,large,CASSVDWSIPPYF
TRBJ2-3,TRBV7-8,NA,CASSFWRGDTQYF
TRBJ2-3,TRBV10-2,NA,CASSLAGGTDTQYF
TRBJ1-2,TRBV28,once,CASSSAGGGGGYTF